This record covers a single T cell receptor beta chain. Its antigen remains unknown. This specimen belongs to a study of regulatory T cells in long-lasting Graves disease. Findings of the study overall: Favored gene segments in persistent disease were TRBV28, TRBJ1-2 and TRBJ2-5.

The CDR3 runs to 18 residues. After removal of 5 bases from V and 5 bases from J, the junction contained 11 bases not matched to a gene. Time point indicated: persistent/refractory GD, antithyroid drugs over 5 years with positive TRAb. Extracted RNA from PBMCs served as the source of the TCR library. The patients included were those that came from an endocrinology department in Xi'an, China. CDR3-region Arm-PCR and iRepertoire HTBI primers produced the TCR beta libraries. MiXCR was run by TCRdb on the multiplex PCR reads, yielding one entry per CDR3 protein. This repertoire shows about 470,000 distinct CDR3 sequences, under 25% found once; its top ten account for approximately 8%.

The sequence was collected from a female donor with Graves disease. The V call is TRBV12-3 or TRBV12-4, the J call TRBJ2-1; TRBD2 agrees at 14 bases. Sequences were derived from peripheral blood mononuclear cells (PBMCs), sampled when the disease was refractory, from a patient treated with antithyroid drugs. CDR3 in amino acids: CASSPGLAGGPFHNEQFF. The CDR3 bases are TGTGCCAGCAGTCCAGGACTAGCGGGAGGTCCCTTCCACAATGAGCAGTTCTTC.